The clone carrying this T cell receptor (beta chain) was counted many times. The antigen remains undetermined. The data derive from a study of T cells in Graves' hyperthyroidism and ophthalmopathy. Trimming took 4 bases from V and 7 from J; bases not matched to a gene: 6. Germline-derived CDR1 and CDR2 are MNHEY and SVGAGI. The CDR3 is 14 residues long. Findings of the study overall: Among clonotypes expanded in thyroid above 0.001, most were also found in blood.

Extraction of PBMCs used roughly 9.3 ml of fresh peripheral blood. TCR beta CDR3 region amplification was performed from RNA transcripts. Initially, a first-round RT-PCR of the TCR CDR3 employed the HTBI primer set. Using its own MiXCR run on the multiplex PCR reads, TCRdb lists one record per CDR3 protein. Of about 270,000 distinct CDR3 sequences listed, approximately 26% are singletons. The sample taken for sequencing was blood. The J gene is TRBJ2-4, the V gene TRBV6-5, with 8 bases fitting TRBD2. This sequence originates from a man aged 35-49 years with Graves' hyperthyroidism that later progressed to Graves' ophthalmopathy. Here the CDR3 DNA reads TGTGCCAGCAGTTTCAGGGGCGGGGGGAACATTCAGTACTTC. Translating it yields CASSFRGGGNIQYF.